The sequence of this T cell receptor beta chain was determined in a study of CD8 T cells in Susac syndrome (dated by TCRdb to about 2019). Broadly, across the study: Repertoire sequencing was used to test whether CD8+ T cell activation and differentiation in Susac syndrome was antigen driven. Clonality of the CD8+ T cell repertoire was compared between about a dozen healthy donors, around 14 Susac syndrome patients and around 16 multiple sclerosis patients. Overall results and qualifications from the work: The study acknowledged that relatively few individuals were included in the TCR sequencing and HLA analysis.

High-throughput TCR beta sequencing profiled peripheral blood CD8+ and CD4+ T cells from healthy donors, Susac syndrome patients and multiple sclerosis patients. Multiple sclerosis controls were treatment-naive patients with stable or active relapsing-remitting disease fulfilling revised McDonald criteria. Bulk CD8+ and CD4+ T cells were purified by magnetic negative isolation, while CD8+ TEMRA cells were enriched using FACS. Blood was drawn into EDTA tubes, processed within 24 hours, and PBMCs were isolated by density gradient centrifugation. PBMCs intended for TCR sequencing were frozen in liquid nitrogen and were later thawed in a 37 degrees C water bath. The sorted or isolated CD4+, CD8+ and CD8+ TEMRA cells reached a purity of at least 90%. RNA was extracted using the RNeasy kit, and roughly 0.5 to 1 ug of the RNA was reverse transcribed with random hexamers. The immunoSEQ multiplex PCR assay, which covers 54 Vbeta and 13 Jbeta segments, was used to amplify TCR beta CDR3 regions. To correct PCR amplification bias, a synthetic template baseline was used for both primer optimization and computational correction. Concerning the study's data processing: Reads were annotated to V, D and J genes according to IMGT and were analyzed with immunoSEQ Analyzer, with only productive sequences retained. Clonality was computed as one minus Shannon entropy normalized by log2 of the number of productive unique sequences. Public and private clones were assessed among the 100 most prevalent clones of each patient and control. A clone was defined as Susac-specific if it was absent from the healthy and MS cohorts, from some 1,100 published viral clones and from other ImmuneACCESS disease sequences. Using fastp at Q25 and MiXCR, TCRdb reprocessed the public reads and kept productive beta chains. Each CDR3 protein appears once, grouped with its most common genes and DNA. Clone size and V and J calls follow TCRdb, not the original study. The sample table records 400,000 to 550,000 distinct CDR3 sequences; approximately 89% of these occur just once. The leading ten clones occupy about 0.12% of the sample.

The junction shows trimming of 6 bases on V and 6 bases on J, and the gene matches do not reach 8 bases of it. Reading from cysteine to phenylalanine, the CDR3 counts 14 amino acids. The kept DNA is CDR3 alone, 42 bases in frame from the first base. About this clonotype: Its antigen has not been determined. Within one base of it there is no much larger clone, and no base qualities were kept.

The material sequenced was CD8+ T cells from PBMCs. The TCR was taken from a human donor with multiple sclerosis. The chain uses TRBV12-3 or TRBV12-4 and TRBJ2-1; TRBD2 fits 7 bases in the junction. The CDR3 region: CASRPPGLINEQFF. The DNA reads TGTGCCAGCAGACCCCCGGGACTAATCAATGAGCAGTTCTTC.